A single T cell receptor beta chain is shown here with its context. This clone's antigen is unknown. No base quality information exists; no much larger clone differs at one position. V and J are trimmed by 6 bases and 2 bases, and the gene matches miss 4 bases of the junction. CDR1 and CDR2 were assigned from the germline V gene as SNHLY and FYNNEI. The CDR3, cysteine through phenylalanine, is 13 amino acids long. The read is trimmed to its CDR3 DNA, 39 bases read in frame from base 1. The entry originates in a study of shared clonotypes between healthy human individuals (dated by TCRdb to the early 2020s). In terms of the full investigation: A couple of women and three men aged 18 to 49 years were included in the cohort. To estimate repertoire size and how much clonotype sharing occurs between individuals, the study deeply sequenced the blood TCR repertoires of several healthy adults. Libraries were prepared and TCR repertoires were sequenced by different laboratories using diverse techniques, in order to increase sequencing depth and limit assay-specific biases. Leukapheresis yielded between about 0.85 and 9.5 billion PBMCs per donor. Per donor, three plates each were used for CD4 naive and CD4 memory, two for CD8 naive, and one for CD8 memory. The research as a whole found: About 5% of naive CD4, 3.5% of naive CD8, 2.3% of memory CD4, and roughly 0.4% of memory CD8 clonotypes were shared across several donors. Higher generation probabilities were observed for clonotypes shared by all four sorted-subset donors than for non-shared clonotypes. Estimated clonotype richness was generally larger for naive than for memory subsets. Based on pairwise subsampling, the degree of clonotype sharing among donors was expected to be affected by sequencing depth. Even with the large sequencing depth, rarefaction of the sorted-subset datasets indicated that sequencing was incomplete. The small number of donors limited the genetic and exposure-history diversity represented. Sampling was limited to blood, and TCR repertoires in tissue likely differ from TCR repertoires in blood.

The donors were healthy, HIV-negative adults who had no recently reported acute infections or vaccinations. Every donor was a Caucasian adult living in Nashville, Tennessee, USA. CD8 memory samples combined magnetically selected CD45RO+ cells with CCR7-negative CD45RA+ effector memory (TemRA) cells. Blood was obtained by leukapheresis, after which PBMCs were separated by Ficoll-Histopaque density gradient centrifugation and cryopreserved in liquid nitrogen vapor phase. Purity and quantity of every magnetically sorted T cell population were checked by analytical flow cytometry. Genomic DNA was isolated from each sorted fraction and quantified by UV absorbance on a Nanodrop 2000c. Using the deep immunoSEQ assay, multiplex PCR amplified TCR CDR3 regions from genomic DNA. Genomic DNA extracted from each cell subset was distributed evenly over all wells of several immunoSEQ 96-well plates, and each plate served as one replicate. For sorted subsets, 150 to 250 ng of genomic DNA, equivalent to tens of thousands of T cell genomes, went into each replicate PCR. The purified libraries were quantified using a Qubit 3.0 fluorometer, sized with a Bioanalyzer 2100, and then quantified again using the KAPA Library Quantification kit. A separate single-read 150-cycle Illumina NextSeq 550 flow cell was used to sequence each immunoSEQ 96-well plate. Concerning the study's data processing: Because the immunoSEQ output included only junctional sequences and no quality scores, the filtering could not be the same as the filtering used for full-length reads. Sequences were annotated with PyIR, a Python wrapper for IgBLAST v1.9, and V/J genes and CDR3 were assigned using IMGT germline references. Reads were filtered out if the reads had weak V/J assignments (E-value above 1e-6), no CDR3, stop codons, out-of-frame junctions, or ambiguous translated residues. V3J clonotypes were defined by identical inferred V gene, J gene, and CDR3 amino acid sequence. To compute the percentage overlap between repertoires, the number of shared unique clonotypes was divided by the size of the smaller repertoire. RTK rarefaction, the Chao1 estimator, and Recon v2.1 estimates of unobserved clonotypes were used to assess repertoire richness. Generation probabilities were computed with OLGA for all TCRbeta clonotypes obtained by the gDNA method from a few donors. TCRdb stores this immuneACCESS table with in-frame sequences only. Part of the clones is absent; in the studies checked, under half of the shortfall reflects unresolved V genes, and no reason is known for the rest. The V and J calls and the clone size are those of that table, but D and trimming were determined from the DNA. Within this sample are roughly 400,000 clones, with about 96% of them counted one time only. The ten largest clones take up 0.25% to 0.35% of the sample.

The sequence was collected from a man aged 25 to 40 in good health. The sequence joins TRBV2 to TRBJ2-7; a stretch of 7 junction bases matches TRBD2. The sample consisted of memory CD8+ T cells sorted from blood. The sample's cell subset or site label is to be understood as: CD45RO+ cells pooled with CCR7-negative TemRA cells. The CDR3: CASRRETPYEQYF. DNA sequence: TGTGCCAGCAGGCGGGAGACCCCCTACGAGCAGTACTTC.